The sequence of this TCR beta chain was determined in a study of blood T cell repertoires in COVID-19. The wider study: Sites across the United States, Italy and Spain contributed samples from acute and convalescent COVID-19. T cells, B-cell-depleted T cells, or PBMCs supplied cDNA or gDNA.

Original handling: Cell counts per sample came from amplifying reference gene primers. The assay was immunoSEQ multiplex PCR, and TCRdb's table has in-frame clones only and misses some. The V and J calls and clone size were taken over from that table, and D and trimming were inferred from the DNA. The repertoire includes about 140,000 clones, about 91% of them detected once, and less than 2% sits in the top ten. V trimming: 4 bases; J trimming: 5 bases; junction bases outside the gene matches: 5. The CDR3 runs to 13 residues. The germline gives CDR1 SQVTM, CDR2 ANQGSEA. The sample was peripheral blood. V gene TRBV29-1 combines with J gene TRBJ1-1, with 9 nucleotides matching TRBD1. The receptor was derived from a woman aged 60-75 years with acute or convalescent COVID-19. CDR3 sequence: CSVVWDRATEAFF. In DNA form, the CDR3 reads TGCAGCGTTGTCTGGGACAGGGCTACTGAAGCTTTCTTT.